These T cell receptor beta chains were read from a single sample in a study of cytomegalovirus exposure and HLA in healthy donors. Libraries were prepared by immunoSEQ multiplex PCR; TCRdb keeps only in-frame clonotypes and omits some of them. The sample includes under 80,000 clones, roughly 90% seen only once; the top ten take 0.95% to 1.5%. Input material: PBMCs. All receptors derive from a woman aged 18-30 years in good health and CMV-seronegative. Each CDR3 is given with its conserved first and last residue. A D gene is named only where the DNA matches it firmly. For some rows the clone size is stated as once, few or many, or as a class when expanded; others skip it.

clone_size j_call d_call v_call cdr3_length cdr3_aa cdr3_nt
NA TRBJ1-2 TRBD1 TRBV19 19 CASSIGPLTGTVANYGYTF TGTGCCAGTAGTATAGGACCCCTGACAGGGACCGTAGCTAACTATGGCTACACCTTC
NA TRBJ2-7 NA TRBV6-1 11 CATTRVSEQYF TGTGCCACCACCCGGGTCTCCGAGCAGTACTTC
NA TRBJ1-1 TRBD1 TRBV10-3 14 CAITGTAFGTEAFF TGTGCCATCACCGGGACAGCTTTCGGAACTGAAGCTTTCTTT
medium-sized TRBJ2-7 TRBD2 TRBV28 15 CASSPRLALSYEQYF TGTGCCAGCAGTCCCAGACTAGCGCTTTCCTACGAGCAGTACTTC
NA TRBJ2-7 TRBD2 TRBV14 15 CASSQDGLAGTEQYF TGTGCCAGCAGCCAGGATGGACTAGCGGGCACCGAGCAGTACTTC
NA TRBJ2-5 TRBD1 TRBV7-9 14 CASSEGRGRETQYF TGTGCCAGCAGCGAAGGCAGGGGGCGAGAGACCCAGTACTTC
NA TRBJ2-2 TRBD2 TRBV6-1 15 CASSVLAGETGELFF TGTGCCAGCAGTGTGCTAGCGGGGGAAACCGGGGAGCTGTTTTTT
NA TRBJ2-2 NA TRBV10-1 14 CASSRQWDTGELFF TGCGCCAGCAGTCGACAGTGGGACACCGGGGAGCTGTTTTTT
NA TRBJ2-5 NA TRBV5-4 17 CASSLKDIYSGQETQYF TGTGCCAGCAGCCTGAAGGACATCTATTCGGGCCAAGAGACCCAGTACTTC
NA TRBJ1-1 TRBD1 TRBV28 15 CASSFPGGQGAQAFF TGTGCCAGCAGTTTCCCCGGGGGACAGGGGGCACAAGCTTTCTTT
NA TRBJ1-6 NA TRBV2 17 CASGPNREHPYNSPLHF TGTGCCAGCGGACCCAATCGGGAACATCCCTATAATTCACCCCTCCACTTT
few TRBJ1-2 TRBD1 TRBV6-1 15 CASSPGTGRRYGYTF TGTGCCAGCAGCCCCGGGACAGGGCGGCGCTATGGCTACACCTTC
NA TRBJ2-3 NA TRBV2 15 CASGGHEAFRDTQYF TGTGCCAGCGGTGGGCACGAAGCGTTTAGGGATACGCAGTATTTT
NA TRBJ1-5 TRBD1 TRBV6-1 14 CASLTGTGPGTQHF TGTGCCAGCCTTACCGGGACAGGGCCAGGGACCCAGCATTTT
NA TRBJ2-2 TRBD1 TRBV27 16 CASRDRTGGTTGELFF TGTGCCAGCAGGGACCGGACAGGGGGCACCACCGGGGAGCTGTTTTTT
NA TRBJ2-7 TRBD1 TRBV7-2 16 CASSLTSGTASYEQYF TGTGCCAGCAGCTTAACCTCCGGGACAGCTTCCTACGAGCAGTACTTC
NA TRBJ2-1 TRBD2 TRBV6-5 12 CASSYGLVEQFF TGTGCCAGCAGTTACGGACTAGTAGAGCAGTTCTTC
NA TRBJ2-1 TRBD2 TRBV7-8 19 CASRPTSGGAFSSYNEQFF TGTGCCAGCAGACCTACTAGCGGGGGGGCCTTTAGCTCCTACAATGAGCAGTTCTTC
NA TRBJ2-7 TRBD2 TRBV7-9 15 CASSLASGRFDEQYF TGTGCCAGCAGCTTAGCCAGCGGGAGGTTCGACGAGCAGTACTTC
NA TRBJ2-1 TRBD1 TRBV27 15 CASRSEGAGSNEQFF TGTGCCAGCCGTAGCGAGGGGGCTGGGAGCAATGAGCAGTTCTTC
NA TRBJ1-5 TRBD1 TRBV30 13 CAYRQGESQPQHF TGTGCCTACCGACAGGGTGAGAGCCAGCCCCAGCATTTT
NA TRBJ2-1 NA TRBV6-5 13 CASNRLESNEQFF TGTGCCAGCAACCGCTTAGAGAGTAATGAGCAGTTCTTC
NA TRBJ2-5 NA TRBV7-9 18 CASSPRARQGIFQETQYF TGTGCCAGCAGCCCCCGCGCTCGGCAGGGAATATTCCAAGAGACCCAGTACTTC
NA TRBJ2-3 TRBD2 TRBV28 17 CASSLAVAGGSTDTQYF TGTGCCAGCAGTCTGGCGGTAGCGGGAGGTAGCACAGATACGCAGTATTTT
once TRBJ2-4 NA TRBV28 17 CASSSLRGPLAKNIQYF TGTGCCAGCAGTTCACTCCGTGGGCCTCTAGCCAAAAACATTCAGTACTTC
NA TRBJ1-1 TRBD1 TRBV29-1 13 CSVHGTGRTEAFF TGCAGCGTTCACGGGACAGGGCGGACTGAAGCTTTCTTT
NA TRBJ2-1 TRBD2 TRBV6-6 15 CASSYPLAGDYEQFF TGTGCCAGCAGTTACCCACTAGCGGGAGATTATGAGCAGTTCTTC
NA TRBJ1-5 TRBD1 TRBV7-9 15 CASSLGDRVSQPQHF TGTGCCAGCAGCTTAGGGGACAGGGTCAGTCAGCCCCAGCATTTT
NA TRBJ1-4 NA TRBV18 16 CASSRLPRATNEKLFF TGTGCCAGCTCACGCCTCCCACGAGCAACTAATGAAAAACTGTTTTTT
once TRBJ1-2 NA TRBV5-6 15 CASSSTQTANYGYTF TGTGCCAGCAGCTCAACACAGACAGCTAACTATGGCTACACCTTC
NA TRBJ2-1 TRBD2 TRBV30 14 CAWGGTSSSNEQFF TGTGCCTGGGGAGGGACTAGCTCTTCAAATGAGCAGTTCTTC
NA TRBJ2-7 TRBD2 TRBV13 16 CASSLWIAGDPPEQYF TGTGCCAGCAGCCTCTGGATAGCGGGAGACCCTCCCGAGCAGTACTTC
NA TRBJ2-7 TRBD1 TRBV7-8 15 CASSFRGTGVGEQYF TGTGCCAGCAGCTTTCGTGGGACAGGGGTTGGTGAGCAGTACTTC
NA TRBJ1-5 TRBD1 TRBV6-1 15 CASTPDRAGSQPQHF TGTGCCAGCACTCCTGACAGGGCTGGTTCTCAGCCCCAGCATTTT
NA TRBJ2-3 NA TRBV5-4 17 CASSTPSVRGGTDTQYF TGTGCCAGCAGCACCCCCTCCGTCAGGGGAGGGACAGATACGCAGTATTTT
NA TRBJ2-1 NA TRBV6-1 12 CASSEWQGWQFF TGTGCCAGCAGTGAATGGCAGGGTTGGCAGTTCTTC
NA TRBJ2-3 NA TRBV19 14 CASSIRRPTDTQYF TGTGCCAGTAGTATCCGGAGGCCCACAGATACGCAGTATTTT
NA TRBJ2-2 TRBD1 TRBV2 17 CASRPPPGQGNTGELFF TGTGCCAGCAGGCCCCCCCCGGGACAGGGGAACACCGGGGAGCTGTTTTTT
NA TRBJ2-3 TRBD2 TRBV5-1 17 CASSLGYTSGSTDTQYF TGCGCCAGCAGCTTAGGGTACACTAGCGGAAGCACAGATACGCAGTATTTT
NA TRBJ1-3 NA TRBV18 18 CASSLSFPGGTSGNTIYF TGTGCCAGCTCACTAAGCTTCCCGGGGGGTACTTCTGGAAACACCATATATTTT
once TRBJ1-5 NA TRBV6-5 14 CASSYMQGSQPQHF TGTGCCAGCAGTTATATGCAGGGGAGTCAGCCCCAGCATTTT
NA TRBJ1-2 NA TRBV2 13 CASSGERNYGYTF TGTGCCAGCAGTGGGGAGCGTAACTATGGCTACACCTTC
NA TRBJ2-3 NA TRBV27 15 CASRQDRSPTDTQYF TGTGCCAGCAGACAAGACAGGAGTCCCACAGATACGCAGTATTTT
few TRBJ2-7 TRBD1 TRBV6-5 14 CASIPGQGAWEQYF TGTGCCAGCATTCCGGGACAGGGAGCTTGGGAGCAGTACTTC
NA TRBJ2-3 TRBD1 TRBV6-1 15 CASTGQGAGTDTQYF TGTGCCAGCACTGGACAGGGGGCGGGCACAGATACGCAGTATTTT
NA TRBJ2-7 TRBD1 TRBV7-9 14 CASSLGGTGAEQYF TGTGCCAGCAGCTTAGGGGGGACAGGGGCCGAGCAGTACTTC
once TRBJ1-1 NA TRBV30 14 CAWSVGHRNTEAFF TGTGCCTGGAGTGTGGGACACCGGAACACTGAAGCTTTCTTT
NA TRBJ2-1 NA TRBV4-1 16 CASSSFAGRTYNEQFF TGCGCCAGCAGCTCCTTTGCAGGGAGGACCTACAATGAGCAGTTCTTC
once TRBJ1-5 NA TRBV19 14 CASSIVGGDQPQHF TGTGCCAGTAGTATAGTTGGGGGGGATCAGCCCCAGCATTTT